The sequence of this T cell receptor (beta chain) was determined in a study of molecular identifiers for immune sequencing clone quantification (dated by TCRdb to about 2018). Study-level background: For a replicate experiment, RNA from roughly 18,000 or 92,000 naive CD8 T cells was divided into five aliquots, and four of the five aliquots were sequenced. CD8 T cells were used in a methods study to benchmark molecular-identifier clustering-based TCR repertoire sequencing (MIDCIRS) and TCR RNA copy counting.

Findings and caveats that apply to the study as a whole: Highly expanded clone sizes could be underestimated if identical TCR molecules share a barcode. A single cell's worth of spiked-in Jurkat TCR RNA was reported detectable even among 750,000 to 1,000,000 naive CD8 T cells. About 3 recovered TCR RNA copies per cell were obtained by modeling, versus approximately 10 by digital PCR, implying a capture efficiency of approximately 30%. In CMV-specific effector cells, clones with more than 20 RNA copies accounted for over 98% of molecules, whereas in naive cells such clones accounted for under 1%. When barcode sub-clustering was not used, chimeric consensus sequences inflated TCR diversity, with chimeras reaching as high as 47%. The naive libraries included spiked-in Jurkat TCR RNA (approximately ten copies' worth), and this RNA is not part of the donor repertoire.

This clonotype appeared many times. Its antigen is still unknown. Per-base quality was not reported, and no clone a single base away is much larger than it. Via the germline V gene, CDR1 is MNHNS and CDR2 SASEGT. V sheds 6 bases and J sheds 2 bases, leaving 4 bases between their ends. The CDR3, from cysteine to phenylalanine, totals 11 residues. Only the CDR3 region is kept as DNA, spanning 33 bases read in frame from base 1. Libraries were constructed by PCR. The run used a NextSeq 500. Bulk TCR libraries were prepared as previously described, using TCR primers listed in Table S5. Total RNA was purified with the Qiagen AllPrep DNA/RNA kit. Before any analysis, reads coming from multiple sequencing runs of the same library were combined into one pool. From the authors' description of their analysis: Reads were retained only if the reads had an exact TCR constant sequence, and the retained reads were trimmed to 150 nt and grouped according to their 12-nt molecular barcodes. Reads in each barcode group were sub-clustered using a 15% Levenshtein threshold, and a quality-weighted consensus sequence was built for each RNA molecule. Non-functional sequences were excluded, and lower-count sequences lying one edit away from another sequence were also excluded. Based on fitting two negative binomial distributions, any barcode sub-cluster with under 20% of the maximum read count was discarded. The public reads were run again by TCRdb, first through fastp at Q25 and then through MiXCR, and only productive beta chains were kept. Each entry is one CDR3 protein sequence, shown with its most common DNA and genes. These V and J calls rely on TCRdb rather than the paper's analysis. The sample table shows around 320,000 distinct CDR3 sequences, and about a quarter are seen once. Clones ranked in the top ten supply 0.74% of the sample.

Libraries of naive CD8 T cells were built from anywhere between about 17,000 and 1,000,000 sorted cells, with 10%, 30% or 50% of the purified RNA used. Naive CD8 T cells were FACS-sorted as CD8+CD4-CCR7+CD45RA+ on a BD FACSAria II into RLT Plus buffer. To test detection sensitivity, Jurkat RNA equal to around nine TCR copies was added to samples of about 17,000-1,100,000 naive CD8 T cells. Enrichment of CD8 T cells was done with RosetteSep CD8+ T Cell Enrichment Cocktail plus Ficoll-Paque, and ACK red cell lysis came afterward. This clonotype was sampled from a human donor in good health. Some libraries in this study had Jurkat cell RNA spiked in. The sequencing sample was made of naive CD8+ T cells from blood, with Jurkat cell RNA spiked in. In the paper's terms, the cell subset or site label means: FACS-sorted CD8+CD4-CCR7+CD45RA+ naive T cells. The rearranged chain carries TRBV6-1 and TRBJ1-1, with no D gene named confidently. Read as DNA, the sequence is TGTGCCAGCAGCGATAACACTGAAGCTTTCTTT. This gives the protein CASSDNTEAFF.